This T cell receptor beta chain stems from a study of metastatic and nonmetastatic thyroid tumors. In the study overall: Repertoires from blood and tumor or nodule tissue of malignant and benign thyroid patients were compared. Overall study findings and caveats: As reported, TCR beta diversity in blood and tumor was significantly higher in malignant thyroid tumors than in benign nodules.

V gave up 3 bases and J gave up 0 bases; unmatched junction bases: 4. The CDR3 is 14 amino acids. Germline V gene data show CDR1 as DFQATT and CDR2 as SNEGSKA (reference sequence). No patient had received any treatment before thyroid surgery. The authors' processing: The study's classifier, a distant-metastasis tool for papillary thyroid cancer, was built using CDR3 differences across clinicopathological groups. MiXCR was used by TCRdb to re-call the PCR reads. The V and J calls were determined by TCRdb, not by the authors. The sample holds 5,000 to 7,000 clones, around 30% seen once. This clone was seen ten or more times. No antigen is known for it.

The source is a female donor with papillary thyroid cancer or a benign thyroid nodule (not recorded which). Some clones in this sample may be carry-over from other donors' samples. The sample consisted of tumor tissue. The rearrangement links TRBV20-1 to TRBJ2-5; 7 bases are a match to TRBD1. Here the CDR3 reads CSASGTVYQETQYF. CDR3 DNA: TGCAGTGCTAGTGGGACAGTGTACCAAGAGACCCAGTACTTC.